This T cell receptor beta chain was recovered during a study of T cell responses to AZD1222 COVID-19 vaccine. Profiled with immunoSEQ multiplex PCR; TCRdb holds only in-frame clones, not every one. This sample has roughly 87,000 clones; about 88% occur once, and the top ten carry around 6%. Germline V gene sequence: CDR1 MNHEY, CDR2 SMNVEV (reference sequence). Trimming stripped 3 bases from V and 2 bases from J, with 11 bases between. The CDR3 runs to 14 residues. The origin of this receptor is an adult who received the AZD1222 COVID-19 vaccine. Source: peripheral blood, taken 28 days after the second AZD1222 dose. V is TRBV27 and J is TRBJ2-7; D may match TRBD1 or TRBD2 (5 bases each). The CDR3 protein is CASSLRGTAYEQYF. In DNA, the CDR3 is TGTGCCAGCAGTTTGAGAGGGACGGCCTACGAGCAGTACTTC.